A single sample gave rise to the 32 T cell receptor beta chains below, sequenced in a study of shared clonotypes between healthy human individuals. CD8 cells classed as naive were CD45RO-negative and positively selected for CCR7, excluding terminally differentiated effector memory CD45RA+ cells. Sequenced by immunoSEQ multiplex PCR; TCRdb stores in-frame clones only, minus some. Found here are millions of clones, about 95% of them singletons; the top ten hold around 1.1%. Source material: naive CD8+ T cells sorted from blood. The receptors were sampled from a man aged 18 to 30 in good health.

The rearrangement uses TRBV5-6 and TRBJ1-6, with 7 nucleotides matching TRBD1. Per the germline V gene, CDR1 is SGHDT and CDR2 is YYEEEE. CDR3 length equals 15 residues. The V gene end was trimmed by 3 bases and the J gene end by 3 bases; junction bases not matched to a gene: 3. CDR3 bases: TGTGCCAGCAGCTCTGACAGGGTCTATAATTCACCCCTCCACTTT. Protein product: CASSSDRVYNSPLHF.

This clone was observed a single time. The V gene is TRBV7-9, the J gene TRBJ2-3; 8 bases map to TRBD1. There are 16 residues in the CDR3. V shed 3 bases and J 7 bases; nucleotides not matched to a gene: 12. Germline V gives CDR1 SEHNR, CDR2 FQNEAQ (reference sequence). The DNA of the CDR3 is TGTGCCAGCAGCTTGATTATGAACCGGGACAGGTATACGCAGTATTTT. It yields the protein CASSLIMNRDRYTQYF.

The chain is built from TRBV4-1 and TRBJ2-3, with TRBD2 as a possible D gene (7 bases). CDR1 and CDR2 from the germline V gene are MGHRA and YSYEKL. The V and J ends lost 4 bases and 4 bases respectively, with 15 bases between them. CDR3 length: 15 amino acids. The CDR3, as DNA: TGCGCCAGCAGCCCCGGGGGGCTCCGAGCAGATACGCAGTATTTT. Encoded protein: CASSPGGLRADTQYF.

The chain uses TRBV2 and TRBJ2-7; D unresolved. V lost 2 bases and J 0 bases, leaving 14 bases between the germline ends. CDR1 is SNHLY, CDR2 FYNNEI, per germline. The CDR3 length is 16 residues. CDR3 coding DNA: TGTGCCAGCAGTGAATGGTCATCCAGGTACTCCTACGAGCAGTACTTC. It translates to CASSEWSSRYSYEQYF.

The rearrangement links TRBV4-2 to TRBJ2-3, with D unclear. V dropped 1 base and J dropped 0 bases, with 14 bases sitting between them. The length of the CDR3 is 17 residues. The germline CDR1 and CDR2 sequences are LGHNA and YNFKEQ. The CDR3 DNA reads TGTGCCAGCAGCCAAGTCGGAGCCAGCTCTAGCACAGATACGCAGTATTTT. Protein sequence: CASSQVGASSSTDTQYF.

The CDR3 reads CASSLGRTLEQYF. The DNA of the CDR3 is TGTGCCAGCAGTTTAGGAAGGACCCTGGAGCAGTACTTC. J is TRBJ2-7 and V is TRBV27; D is ambiguous. This CDR3 spans 13 amino acids. The V end was cut by 2 bases, the J end by 7 bases, with 12 bases between. CDR1 is MNHEY, CDR2 SMNVEV, per germline (reference sequence).

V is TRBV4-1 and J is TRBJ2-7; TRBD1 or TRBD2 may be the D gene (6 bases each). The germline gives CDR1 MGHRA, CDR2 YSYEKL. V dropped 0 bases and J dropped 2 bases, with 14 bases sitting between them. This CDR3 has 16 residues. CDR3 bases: TGCGCCAGCAGCCAAGAGTCCGGGGGCGACGCCTACGAGCAGTACTTC. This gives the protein CASSQESGGDAYEQYF.

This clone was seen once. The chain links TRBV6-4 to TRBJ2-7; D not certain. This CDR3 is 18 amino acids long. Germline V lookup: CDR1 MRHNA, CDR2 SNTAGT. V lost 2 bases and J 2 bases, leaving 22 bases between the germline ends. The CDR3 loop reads CASSDGEEPEQSTYEQYF. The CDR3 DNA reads TGTGCCAGCAGTGACGGTGAAGAACCCGAACAATCAACCTACGAGCAGTACTTC.

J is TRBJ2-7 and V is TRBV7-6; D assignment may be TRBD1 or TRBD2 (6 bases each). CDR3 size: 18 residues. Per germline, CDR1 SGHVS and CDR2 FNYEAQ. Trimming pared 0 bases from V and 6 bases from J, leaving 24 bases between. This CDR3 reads CASSLARGLTGPASEQYF. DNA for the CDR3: TGTGCCAGCAGCTTAGCCCGGGGGTTGACAGGACCGGCTTCCGAGCAGTACTTC. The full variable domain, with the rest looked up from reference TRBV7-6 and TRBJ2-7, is GAGVSQSPRYKVTKRGQDVALRCDPISGHVSLYWYRQALGQGPEFLTYFNYEAQQDKSGLPNDRFSAERPEGSISTLTIQRTEQRDSAMYRCASSLARGLTGPASEQYFGPGTRLTVT.

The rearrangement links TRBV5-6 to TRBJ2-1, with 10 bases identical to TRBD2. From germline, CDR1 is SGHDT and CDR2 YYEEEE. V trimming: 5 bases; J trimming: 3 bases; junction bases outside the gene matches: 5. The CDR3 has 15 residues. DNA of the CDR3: TGTGCCAGCAGTTTAGCGGGGGGTCGCTACAATGAGCAGTTCTTC. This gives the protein CASSLAGGRYNEQFF.

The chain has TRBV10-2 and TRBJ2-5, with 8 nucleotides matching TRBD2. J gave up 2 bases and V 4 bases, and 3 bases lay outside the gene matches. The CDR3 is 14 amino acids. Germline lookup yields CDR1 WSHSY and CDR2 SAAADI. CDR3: CASSVSGNQETQYF. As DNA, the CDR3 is TGCGCCAGCAGTGTTAGCGGGAATCAAGAGACCCAGTACTTC.

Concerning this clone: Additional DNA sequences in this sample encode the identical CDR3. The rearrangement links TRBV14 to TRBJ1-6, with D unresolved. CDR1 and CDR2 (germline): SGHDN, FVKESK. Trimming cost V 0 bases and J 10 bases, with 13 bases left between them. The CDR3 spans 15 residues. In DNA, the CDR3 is TGTGCCAGCAGCCAAGAAGGTGGAGGAGGATCACCCCTCCACTTT. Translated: CASSQEGGGGSPLHF.

The CDR3 DNA reads TGTGCCAGCAGTCAAGGTCAGGGGGAAGCTTTCTTT. Amino acid sequence: CASSQGQGEAFF. The chain has TRBV6-6 and TRBJ1-1; possibly TRBD1 for D (6 bases). V lost 5 bases and J 8 bases, leaving 12 bases between the germline ends. The CDR3 is 12 amino acids. Germline V gene lookup returns CDR1 MNHNY and CDR2 SVGAGI (reference sequence).

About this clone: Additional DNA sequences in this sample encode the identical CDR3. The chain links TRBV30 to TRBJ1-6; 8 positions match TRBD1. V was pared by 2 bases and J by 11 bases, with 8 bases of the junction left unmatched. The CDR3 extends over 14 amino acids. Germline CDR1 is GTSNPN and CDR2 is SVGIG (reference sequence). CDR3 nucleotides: TGTGCCTGGAGTCCCGGACAGGGTAGGACACCCCTCCACTTT. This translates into CAWSPGQGRTPLHF.

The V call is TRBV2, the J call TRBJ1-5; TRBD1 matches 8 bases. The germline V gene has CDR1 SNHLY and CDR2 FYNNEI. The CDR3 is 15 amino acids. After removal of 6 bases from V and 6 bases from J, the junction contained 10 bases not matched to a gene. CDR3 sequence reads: CASSSTGGSVQPQHF. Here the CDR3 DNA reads TGTGCCAGCAGCTCCACAGGGGGGTCAGTTCAGCCCCAGCATTTT.

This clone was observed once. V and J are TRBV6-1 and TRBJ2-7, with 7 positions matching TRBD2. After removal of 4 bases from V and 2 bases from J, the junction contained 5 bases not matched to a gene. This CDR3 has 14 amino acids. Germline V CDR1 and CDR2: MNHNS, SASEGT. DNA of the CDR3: TGTGCCAGCAGTGCGAGGGGAGGGACCTACGAGCAGTACTTC. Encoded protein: CASSARGGTYEQYF.

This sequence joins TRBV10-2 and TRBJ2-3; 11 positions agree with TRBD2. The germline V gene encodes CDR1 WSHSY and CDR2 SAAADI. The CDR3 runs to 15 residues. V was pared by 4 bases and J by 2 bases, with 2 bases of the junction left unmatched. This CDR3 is CASSAGLAVTDTQYF. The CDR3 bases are TGCGCCAGCAGTGCGGGACTAGCGGTCACAGATACGCAGTATTTT.

CDR3 amino acids: CASSWKSANTGELFF. DNA for the CDR3: TGTGCCAGCAGCTGGAAGTCCGCAAACACCGGGGAGCTGTTTTTT. The chain couples TRBV13 to TRBJ2-2; D uncertain. The germline V gene has CDR1 PRHDT and CDR2 FYEKMQ (reference sequence). Trimming removed 4 bases from V and 2 bases from J, with 11 bases in between. The CDR3 runs to 15 residues.

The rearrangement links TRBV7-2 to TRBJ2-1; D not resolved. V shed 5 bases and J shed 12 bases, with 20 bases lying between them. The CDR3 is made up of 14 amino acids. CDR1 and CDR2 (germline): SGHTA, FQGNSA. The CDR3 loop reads CASSLRTQDPGQFF. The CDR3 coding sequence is TGTGCCAGCAGCCTCAGGACGCAAGATCCGGGGCAGTTCTTC.

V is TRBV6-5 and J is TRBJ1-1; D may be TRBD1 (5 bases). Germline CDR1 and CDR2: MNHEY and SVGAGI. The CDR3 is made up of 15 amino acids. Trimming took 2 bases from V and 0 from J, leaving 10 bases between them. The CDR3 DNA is TGTGCCAGCAGTTACCCAGGGTACTTGAACACTGAAGCTTTCTTT. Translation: CASSYPGYLNTEAFF.

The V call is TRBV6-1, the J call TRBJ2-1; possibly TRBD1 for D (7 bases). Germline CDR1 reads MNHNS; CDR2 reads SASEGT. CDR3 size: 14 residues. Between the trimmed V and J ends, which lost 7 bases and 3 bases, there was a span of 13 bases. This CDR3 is CASMEGQIYNEQFF. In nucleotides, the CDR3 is TGTGCCAGCATGGAGGGACAGATCTACAATGAGCAGTTCTTC.

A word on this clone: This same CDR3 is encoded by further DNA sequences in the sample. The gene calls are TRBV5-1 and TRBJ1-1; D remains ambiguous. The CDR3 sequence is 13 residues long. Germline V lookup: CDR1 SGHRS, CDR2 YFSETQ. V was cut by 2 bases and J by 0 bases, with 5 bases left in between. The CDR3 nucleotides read TGCGCCAGCAGCTTAGGTGTGAACACTGAAGCTTTCTTT. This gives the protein CASSLGVNTEAFF.

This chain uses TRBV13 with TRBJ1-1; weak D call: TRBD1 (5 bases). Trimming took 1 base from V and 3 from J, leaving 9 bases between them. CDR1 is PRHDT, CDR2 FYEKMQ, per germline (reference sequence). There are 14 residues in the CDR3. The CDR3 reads CASSLADSHTEAFF. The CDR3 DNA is TGTGCCAGCAGCTTAGCCGACAGCCACACTGAAGCTTTCTTT. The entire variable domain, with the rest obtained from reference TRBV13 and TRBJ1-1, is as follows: AAGVIQSPRHLIKEKRETATLKCYPIPRHDTVYWYQQGPGQDPQFLISFYEKMQSDKGSIPDRFSAQQFSDYHSELNMSSLELGDSALYFCASSLADSHTEAFFGQGTRLTVV.

The CDR3 DNA follows: TGTGCCAGCAGCTTGGGGACTAGCGGGAGCCACTACAATGAGCAGTTCTTC. The encoded protein is CASSLGTSGSHYNEQFF. J is TRBJ2-1 and V is TRBV5-6; 13 nucleotides agree with TRBD2. V lost 0 bases to trimming and J lost 3 bases; unmatched junction nucleotides: 3. The CDR3 has 17 amino acids. Germline values: CDR1 SGHDT, CDR2 YYEEEE.

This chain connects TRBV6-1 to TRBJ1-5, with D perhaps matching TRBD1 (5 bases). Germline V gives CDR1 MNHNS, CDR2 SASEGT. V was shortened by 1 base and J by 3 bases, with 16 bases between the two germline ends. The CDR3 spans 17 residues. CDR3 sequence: CASSEGLGVRYNQPQHF. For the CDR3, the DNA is TGTGCCAGCAGTGAAGGTTTAGGGGTCCGTTACAATCAGCCCCAGCATTTT.

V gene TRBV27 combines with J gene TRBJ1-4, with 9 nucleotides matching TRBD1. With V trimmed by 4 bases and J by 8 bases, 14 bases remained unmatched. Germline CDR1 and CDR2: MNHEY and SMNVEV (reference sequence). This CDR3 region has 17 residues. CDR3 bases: TGTGCCAGCAGTTCCGTCCCGGGACAGGGCTGGGGAGAAAAACTGTTTTTT. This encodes CASSSVPGQGWGEKLFF.

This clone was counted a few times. In DNA, the CDR3 is TGTGCCAGCGGGACGGACCGGAACACTGAAGCTTTCTTT. This sequence encodes CASGTDRNTEAFF. The V gene is TRBV21-1, the J gene TRBJ1-1. TRBV21-1 is a pseudogene segment. The CDR3 is 13 amino acids.

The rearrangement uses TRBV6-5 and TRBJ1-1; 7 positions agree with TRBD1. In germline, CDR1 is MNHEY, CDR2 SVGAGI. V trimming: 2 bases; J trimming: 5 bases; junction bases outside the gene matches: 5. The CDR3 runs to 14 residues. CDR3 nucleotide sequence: TGTGCCAGCAGTTACGGTGAGGGGGCGACTGAAGCTTTCTTT. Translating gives CASSYGEGATEAFF.

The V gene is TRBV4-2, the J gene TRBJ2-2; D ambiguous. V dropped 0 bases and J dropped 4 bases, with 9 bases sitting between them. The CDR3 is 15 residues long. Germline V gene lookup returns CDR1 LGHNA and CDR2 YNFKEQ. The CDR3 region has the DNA TGTGCCAGCAGCCAAGATCATGTCGGCACCGGGGAGCTGTTTTTT. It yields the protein CASSQDHVGTGELFF.

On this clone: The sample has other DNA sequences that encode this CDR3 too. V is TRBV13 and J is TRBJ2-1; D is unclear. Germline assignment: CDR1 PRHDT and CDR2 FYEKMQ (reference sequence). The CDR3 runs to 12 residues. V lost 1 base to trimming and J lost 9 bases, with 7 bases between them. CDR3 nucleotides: TGTGCCAGCAGCTTAGAGGGTGCTGAGCAGTTCTTC. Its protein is CASSLEGAEQFF.

CDR3 protein: CSAIEVETQYF. Written as DNA, the CDR3 is TGCAGTGCCATAGAGGTTGAGACCCAGTACTTC. The chain has TRBV20-1 and TRBJ2-5; D gene uncertain. Germline loops: CDR1 DFQATT, CDR2 SNEGSKA (reference sequence). V was trimmed by 6 bases and J by 5 bases, leaving 10 bases between them. CDR3 length: 11 residues.

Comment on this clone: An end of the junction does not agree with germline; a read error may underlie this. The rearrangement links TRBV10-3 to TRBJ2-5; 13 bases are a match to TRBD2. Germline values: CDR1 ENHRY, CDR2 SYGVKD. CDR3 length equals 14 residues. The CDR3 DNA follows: TGTGCCATCAGTGAACTCGGGACTAGCGGGGATTGCCACTTC. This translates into CAISELGTSGDCHF.